This T cell receptor beta chain is from a study of T cells after posttransplantation cyclophosphamide (dated by TCRdb to the mid-2010s). Turning to the overall study: The study tracked T cell repertoire reconstitution by TRB sequencing after myeloablative bone marrow transplantation using posttransplantation cyclophosphamide as GVHD prophylaxis. Antigen receptor sequencing was done on samples from some 35 PTCy-treated patients and from approximately 17 related bone marrow donors of those patients. TRB sequencing was performed on blood from all 35 or so PTCy patients with 1-year posttransplant specimens. In 3 patients, TRB sequencing was also performed on up to roughly 3 more blood samples taken 2 to 5.2 years after transplant, and in a handful of patients, pretransplant blood was also TRB-sequenced. Because TRA and TRB clonality were tightly correlated in 9 samples, subsequent TCR analyses were focused on TRB only. Public TRB sequences were queried against a database of over 3,500 sequences associated with responses to pathogens, tumor antigens, self-antigens and alloantigens. What the study reported, not specific to this receptor: The TRB repertoires of T cells infiltrating skin or GI tract showed only limited overlap with the TRB repertoires of T cells in blood. Across 40 to 55 patients, TRB clonality was highly associated with recipient CMV seropositivity and CMV reactivation, and PTCy diversity was similar to diversity in CNI/methotrexate controls. Donor-recipient similarity was low at 1-2 months but increased during the first year, and donor CD8+ memory clones often dominated later blood repertoires.

Genomic DNA was used for TRB sequencing, which was performed with the immunoSEQ assay at survey resolution or with the hsTCRB kit. Concerning the study's data processing: The immunoSEQ software handled initial read processing, and the LymphoSeq R package was used for repertoire analyses. For each TRB dataset, clonality was calculated as 1 minus normalized Shannon entropy, and the Gini coefficient was computed as well. To infer phenotypes in unsorted samples, TRB sequences from sorted subsets of the recipient or donor were mapped onto unsorted samples from the same recipient. Held by TCRdb, this immuneACCESS table contains in-frame sequences only and omits some clones. Under half of the omission traces to an unresolved V gene where checked; the cause of the rest is unknown. V and J calls and clone size are copied from that table; D and trimming were computed from the DNA. The table notes fewer than 55,000 clones here, none of them singletons. The ten largest clones take up 2% to 3% of the sample.

This clone was counted between two and nine times. Its antigen remains unidentified. No base-level quality is on record; no much larger clone is a single base apart. CDR1 and CDR2, looked up from the germline V gene, are MDHEN and SYDVKM. Including the terminal cysteine and phenylalanine, the CDR3 comprises 14 residues. The entry retains the CDR3 DNA only, 42 bases that are in frame from base 1. V has 3 bases trimmed and J has 5 bases trimmed; junction bases matching no gene number 3. Peripheral blood samples were provided by related bone marrow donors on the day of marrow donation. Peripheral blood and bone marrow mononuclear cells were isolated by Ficoll-Hypaque density centrifugation and were cryopreserved.

The sequence was obtained from a man aged 35 to 55 in good health, CMV-negative, and a related stem cell transplant donor. This receptor chain uses TRBV28 and TRBJ1-4, and TRBD1 matches 7 of the central bases. Sequenced material: PBMCs. The nucleotide sequence is TGTGCCAGCAGTTTGGCACAGGGGAATGAAAAACTGTTTTTT. Its translation reads: CASSLAQGNEKLFF.